This TCR beta chain was captured in a study of blood T cell repertoires in COVID-19. Study as a whole: From the United States, Italy and Spain came samples of acute and convalescent COVID-19.

Trimming left V 6 bases short and J 2 bases short, with 13 bases between. The CDR3 is 14 residues long. Per the germline V gene, CDR1 is MNHEY and CDR2 is SVGAGI. In the study's own analysis: Counts of nucleated cells, estimated from reference gene primer amplification, were obtained. Data came from immunoSEQ multiplex PCR; TCRdb stores just in-frame clones and leaves some out. Clone size and V and J calls were adopted from that table, with D and trimming inferred from the DNA. This table has 300,000 or so clones, over 75% appearing once. In Cohort 3, a recovered donor had either two negative PCRs, clearance, or symptom resolution.

Sequenced material: PBMCs or T cells enriched from blood (not recorded which). The chain uses TRBV6-5 and TRBJ2-5; no reliable D call. This clonotype was obtained from a woman in her twenties or thirties who had recovered from COVID-19. CDR3 DNA: TGTGCCAGCAGCAACCGCGGTAATCAAGAGACCCAGTACTTC. Protein: CASSNRGNQETQYF.